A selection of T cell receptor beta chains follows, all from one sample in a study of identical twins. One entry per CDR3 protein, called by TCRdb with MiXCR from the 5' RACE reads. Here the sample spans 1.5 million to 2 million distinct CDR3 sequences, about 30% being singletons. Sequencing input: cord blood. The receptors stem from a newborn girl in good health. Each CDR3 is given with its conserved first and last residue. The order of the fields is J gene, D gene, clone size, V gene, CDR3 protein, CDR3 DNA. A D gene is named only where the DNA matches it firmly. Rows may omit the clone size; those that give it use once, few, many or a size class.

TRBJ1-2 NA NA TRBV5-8 CASSLGRLIYGYTF TGTGCCAGCAGCTTGGGACGGCTGATCTATGGCTACACCTTC
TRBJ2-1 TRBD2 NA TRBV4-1 CASSQVAGGSNEQFF TGCGCCAGCAGCCAAGTAGCGGGGGGGTCCAATGAGCAGTTCTTC
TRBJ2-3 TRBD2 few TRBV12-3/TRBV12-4 CASSRGLAGGGTDTQYF TGTGCCAGCAGCCGAGGACTAGCGGGGGGAGGCACAGATACGCAGTATTTT
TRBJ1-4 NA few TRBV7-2 CASSLAGQKLFF TGTGCCAGCAGCTTAGCGGGACAAAAACTGTTTTTT
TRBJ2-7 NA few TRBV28 CASSLAPRSSGGYEQYF TGTGCCAGCAGTTTAGCACCCCGGTCGTCTGGGGGCTACGAGCAGTACTTC
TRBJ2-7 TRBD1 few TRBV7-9 CASSFADRREQYF TGTGCCAGCAGCTTTGCGGACAGGCGCGAGCAGTACTTC
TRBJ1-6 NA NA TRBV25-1 CASRGLGSYNSPLHF TGTGCCAGCAGGGGTCTGGGCTCCTATAATTCACCCCTCCACTTT
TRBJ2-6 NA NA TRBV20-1 CSASVGPTGANVLTF TGCAGTGCTAGTGTTGGACCTACTGGGGCCAACGTCCTGACTTTC
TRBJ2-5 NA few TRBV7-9 CASRRKGMETQYF TGTGCCAGCAGGCGTAAGGGGATGGAGACCCAGTACTTC
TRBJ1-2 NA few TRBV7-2 CASSPTVGGYGYTF TGTGCCAGCAGCCCTACGGTGGGGGGCTATGGCTACACCTTC
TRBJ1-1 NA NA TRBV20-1 CTPIPGVNTEAFF TGCACCCCTATCCCCGGGGTGAACACTGAAGCTTTCTTT
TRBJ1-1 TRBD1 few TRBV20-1 CSATGTARRNTEAFF TGCAGTGCCACCGGGACAGCCCGGAGGAACACTGAAGCTTTCTTT
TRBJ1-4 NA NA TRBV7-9 CASSPGLGATNEKLFF TGTGCCAGCAGCCCCGGTCTGGGCGCAACTAATGAAAAACTGTTTTTT
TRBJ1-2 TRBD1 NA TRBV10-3 CAISGTPRTGTSPNYGYTF TGCGCCATCAGTGGGACCCCTCGGACAGGGACAAGCCCAAACTATGGCTACACCTTC
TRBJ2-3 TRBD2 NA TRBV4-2 CASSQGRRGVNTDTQYF TGTGCCAGCAGCCAAGGGCGGCGGGGGGTCAACACAGATACGCAGTATTTT
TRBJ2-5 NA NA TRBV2 CARPGRTPTEQYF TGTGCCAGACCGGGACGGACGCCAACGGAGCAGTACTTC
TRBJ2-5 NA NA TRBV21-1 CASSKEAGHQETQYF TGTGCCAGCAGCAAAGAAGCGGGACACCAAGAGACCCAGTACTTC
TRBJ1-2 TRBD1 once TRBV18 CASSRRDSDFYGYTF TGTGCCAGCTCACGAAGGGACAGCGACTTCTATGGCTACACCTTC
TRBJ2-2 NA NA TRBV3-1 CASSQEVGGTGLFTGELFF TGTGCCAGCAGCCAAGAGGTAGGCGGAACCGGACTCTTCACCGGGGAGCTGTTTTTT
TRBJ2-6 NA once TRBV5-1 CASSLTVTGANVLTF TGCGCCAGCAGCTTGACAGTAACTGGGGCCAACGTCCTGACTTTC
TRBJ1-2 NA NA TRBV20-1 CSAPVGTLHRYGYTF TGCAGTGCTCCGGTAGGGACCTTACATCGCTATGGCTACACCTTC
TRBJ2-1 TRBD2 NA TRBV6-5 CASSYSGTSGRNEQFF TGTGCCAGCAGTTACTCGGGGACTAGCGGGAGGAATGAGCAGTTCTTC
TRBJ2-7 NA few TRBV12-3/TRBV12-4 CASSIRDPYEQYF TGTGCCAGCAGTATCCGGGACCCATACGAGCAGTACTTC
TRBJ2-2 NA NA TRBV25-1 CASSELDTNTGELFF TGTGCCAGCAGTGAATTAGACACGAACACCGGGGAGCTGTTTTTT
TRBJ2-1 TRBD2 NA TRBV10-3 CAISEAAGAYNEQFF TGTGCCATCAGTGAGGCAGCGGGGGCCTACAATGAGCAGTTCTTC
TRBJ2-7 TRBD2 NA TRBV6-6 CASRWDYRAYNEQYF TGTGCCAGCAGATGGGACTACCGGGCCTACAATGAGCAGTACTTC
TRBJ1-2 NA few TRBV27 CASSFDPGGYGYTF TGTGCCAGCAGTTTTGATCCGGGGGGCTATGGCTACACCTTC
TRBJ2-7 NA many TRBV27 CASSLSGMIYEQYF TGTGCCAGCAGTTTATCGGGAATGATTTACGAGCAGTACTTC
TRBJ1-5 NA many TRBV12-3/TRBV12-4 CASSLESNQPQHF TGTGCCAGCAGCTTAGAGAGCAATCAGCCCCAGCATTTT
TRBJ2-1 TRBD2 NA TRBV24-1 CATSGAGLPNEQFF TGTGCCACCAGTGGAGCGGGGCTTCCGAATGAGCAGTTCTTC
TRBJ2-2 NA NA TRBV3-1 CASSQGRAGELFF TGTGCCAGCAGCCAGGGAAGGGCCGGGGAGCTGTTTTTT
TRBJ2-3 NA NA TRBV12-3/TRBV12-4 CASSRRGAGTDTEYF TGTGCCAGCAGTCGCCGGGGTGCGGGCACAGATACGGAGTATTTT
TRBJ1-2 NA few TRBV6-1 CASRKITGSWNYGYTF TGTGCCAGCAGGAAAATCACAGGGAGTTGGAACTATGGCTACACCTTC